These 15 T cell receptor beta chains were all obtained from the same sample, sequenced in a study of PD-1 blockade in classical Hodgkin lymphoma. This table comes from immunoSEQ multiplex PCR, and its TCRdb copy is limited to in-frame clones, with some not included. The table has 5,500 to 8,500 clones, 65% to 85% seen once. Time point specified: cycle 4 day 1 (C4D1), after less than 7 weeks of nivolumab. Relapses following autologous stem cell transplantation were seen in all patients, with brentuximab vedotin exposure varying. The sample consisted of peripheral blood mononuclear cells (PBMCs), taken before the fourth cycle of nivolumab. Receptor source: a human donor with classical Hodgkin lymphoma.

This clone was found once. V is TRBV10-3 and J is TRBJ2-7, with 7 bases that match TRBD2. The CDR3 consists of 13 residues. Germline trimming cut 6 bases from V and 3 bases from J; bases unmatched to any gene: 5. CDR1 and CDR2 (germline): ENHRY, SYGVKD. The CDR3 reads CAIRGSGGYEQYF. The CDR3 region has the DNA TGTGCCATCAGGGGGTCGGGGGGCTACGAGCAGTACTTC.

The chain links TRBV6-5 to TRBJ2-7, with D possibly matching TRBD1 (5 bases). Germline V CDR1 and CDR2: MNHEY, SVGAGI. V was clipped by 6 bases and J by 2 bases, with 8 bases between them. The CDR3 covers 12 residues. CDR3 loop: CASRTATYEQYF. CDR3 DNA sequence: TGTGCCAGCAGGACAGCGACCTACGAGCAGTACTTC.

V and J are TRBV7-2 and TRBJ2-5; unclear D gene. V was cut by 2 bases and J by 1 base, with 14 bases left in between. The CDR3 extends over 16 amino acids. CDR1 is SGHTA and CDR2 is FQGNSA in the germline V gene. The CDR3 region is CASSLYMTMAQETQYF. Written as DNA, the CDR3 is TGTGCCAGCAGCTTATACATGACAATGGCCCAAGAGACCCAGTACTTC.

In regard to this clone: Sequence at one end of the junction differs from germline and may be a read error. Other DNA sequences in this sample translate to the same CDR3. V is TRBV6-1 and J is TRBJ2-6; no firm D call. In germline, CDR1 is MNHNS, CDR2 SASEGT. The CDR3 totals 13 residues. The CDR3 sequence is CASSNTRANVLTF. DNA for the CDR3: TGTGCTAGCAGTAATACTAGGGCCAACGTCCTGACTTTC.

The chain joins TRBV19 to TRBJ2-7; TRBD1 agrees at 9 bases. Losses at the gene ends were 5 bases for V and 1 base for J; bases not matched to a gene: 6. The CDR3 is 15 amino acids. Germline assignment: CDR1 LNHDA and CDR2 SQIVND (reference sequence). The CDR3 nucleotides are TGTGCCAGTAGTGGTACCGGGACAGGGTCCTACGAGCAGTACTTC. Translating it yields CASSGTGTGSYEQYF.

This CDR3 is CASRNTGTATEAFF. The CDR3 DNA reads TGTGCCAGCAGGAACACCGGGACAGCTACTGAAGCTTTCTTT. The J gene is TRBJ1-1, the V gene TRBV6-5; TRBD1 matches at 7 bases. CDR1 and CDR2 (germline): MNHEY, SVGAGI. The CDR3 totals 14 residues. J lost 5 bases, V lost 6 bases, and 9 bases had no gene match.

This clone showed up just once. The CDR3 DNA sequence: TGTGCCAGCAGTGGAGCGGGGGGGCCGAATGAGCAGTTCTTC. It codes for CASSGAGGPNEQFF. The chain recombines TRBV6-1 with TRBJ2-1, with TRBD2 identical over 10 bases. With 4 bases clipped from V and 7 bases from J, the junction kept 4 bases outside the gene matches. The CDR3 extends over 14 amino acids. Germline V CDR1 and CDR2: MNHNS, SASEGT.

The chain uses TRBV7-6 and TRBJ2-5, with TRBD2 matching over 8 bases. The V and J ends lost 5 bases and 1 base, in that order; junction bases with no gene match: 9. Per germline, CDR1 SGHVS and CDR2 FNYEAQ. The CDR3 spans 16 residues. The CDR3 reads CASSPRVAGTQETQYF. Here the CDR3 DNA reads TGTGCCAGCAGCCCTCGGGTAGCGGGGACCCAAGAGACCCAGTACTTC.

This clone was detected a few times. CDR3 in DNA: TGTGCCAGCAGCTTAGAACCCTATACGCAGTATTTT. Translation gives CASSLEPYTQYF. V gene TRBV7-9 combines with J gene TRBJ2-3; D not certain. CDR1 is SEHNR and CDR2 is FQNEAQ in the germline V gene (reference sequence). The CDR3 contains 12 residues. V was shortened by 1 base and J by 7 bases, with 6 bases between the two germline ends.

The CDR3 is CASSLFLQGARNYGYTF. In DNA form, the CDR3 reads TGTGCCAGCAGCTTATTTTTACAGGGGGCTCGGAACTATGGCTACACCTTC. This chain links TRBV7-6 with TRBJ1-2; 9 nucleotides line up with TRBD1. The CDR3 covers 17 residues. Germline V lookup: CDR1 SGHVS, CDR2 FNYEAQ. V lost 2 bases and J lost 2; bases outside the gene matches: 9.

J is TRBJ2-3 and V is TRBV5-1, with TRBD2 matching over 10 bases. The trim removed 4 bases at V and 2 bases at J, leaving 7 bases unmatched. There are 16 residues in the CDR3. The germline V gene encodes CDR1 SGHRS and CDR2 YFSETQ. In DNA, the CDR3 is TGCGCCAGCAGCCGCCAGCTAGCGGGGGCCACAGATACGCAGTATTTT. Protein: CASSRQLAGATDTQYF.

The CDR3 DNA follows: TGTGCCAGCAGTCTAGATACAGGGACTGAAGCTTTCTTT. Protein sequence: CASSLDTGTEAFF. V is TRBV7-9 and J is TRBJ1-1, with a tentative D call TRBD1 (6 bases). Germline-derived CDR1 and CDR2 are SEHNR and FQNEAQ (reference sequence). Trimming took off 6 bases at V and 5 bases at J, with 13 bases between the two ends. The CDR3 totals 13 residues.

The rearrangement joins TRBV13 to TRBJ1-5, with D tentatively TRBD1 (5 bases). This CDR3 comprises 16 residues. Germline V lookup: CDR1 PRHDT, CDR2 FYEKMQ (reference sequence). The V gene lost 2 bases and the J gene lost 4 bases, with 15 bases spanning the gap. The CDR3 nucleotides read TGTGCCAGCAGCTTACGGGGCCGTCAAAGAAATCAGCCCCAGCATTTT. As protein: CASSLRGRQRNQPQHF. The full variable domain, rest sourced from reference TRBV13 and TRBJ1-5, is AAGVIQSPRHLIKEKRETATLKCYPIPRHDTVYWYQQGPGQDPQFLISFYEKMQSDKGSIPDRFSAQQFSDYHSELNMSSLELGDSALYFCASSLRGRQRNQPQHFGDGTRLSIL.

This clone was observed a few times. The chain is built from TRBV4-2 and TRBJ2-5; D uncertain. The CDR3 has 14 amino acids. V was trimmed by 1 base and J by 5 bases, leaving 11 bases between them. CDR1 LGHNA and CDR2 YNFKEQ come from the germline V gene. The CDR3 reads CASSQVSGLETQYF. CDR3 nucleotide sequence: TGTGCCAGCAGCCAAGTTTCCGGATTGGAGACCCAGTACTTC.

This chain links TRBV2 with TRBJ2-5; 11 bases fit TRBD1. V was pared by 6 bases and J by 2 bases, with 5 bases of the junction left unmatched. The V gene's germline CDR1 is SNHLY and CDR2 FYNNEI. This CDR3 is 15 amino acids long. The CDR3 spells CASRRDRGTQETQYF. The CDR3, as DNA: TGTGCCAGCAGGCGGGACAGGGGGACACAAGAGACCCAGTACTTC. The entire variable domain, with the rest obtained from reference TRBV2 and TRBJ2-5, is as follows: EPEVTQTPSHQVTQMGQEVILRCVPISNHLYFYWYRQILGQKVEFLVSFYNNEISEKSEIFDDQFSVERPDGSNFTLKIRSTKLEDSAMYFCASRRDRGTQETQYFGPGTRLLVL.